The 26 T cell receptor beta chains in this list originate from one sample, sequenced in a study of cytomegalovirus exposure and HLA in healthy donors. It was with 60 Vbeta and 13 Jbeta primers that the PCR ran. This table comes from immunoSEQ multiplex PCR, and its TCRdb copy is limited to in-frame clones, with some not included. The sample has under 80,000 clones, about 80% seen once. The sequenced sample was PBMCs. The receptors stem from a man aged 50-60 years in good health and CMV-seropositive.

Regarding this clone: The junction departs from germline at one end; a sequencing error may be responsible. The V and J genes are TRBV7-2 and TRBJ2-7; 8 nucleotides align to TRBD1. Looked up from germline, CDR1 is SGHTA and CDR2 is FQGNSA. This CDR3 is built from 15 residues. The CDR3, as DNA: TGTGTCAGCAGCTTGGGACCAGGGGGCCCTTACGAGCAGAACTTC. Its protein product is CVSSLGPGGPYEQNF. Combining the CDR3 with reference TRBV7-2 and TRBJ2-7 gives the whole variable domain GAGVSQSPSNKVTEKGKDVELRCDPISGHTALYWYRQSLGQGLEFLIYFQGNSAPDKSGLPSDRFSAERTGGSVSTLTIQRTQQEDSAVYLCVSSLGPGGPYEQNFGPGTRLTVT.

This clone was detected only a few times. This chain uses TRBV7-3 with TRBJ1-2; 7 positions agree with TRBD1. This CDR3 is built from 13 residues. Germline CDR1 and CDR2: SGHTA and FQGTGA. V was pared by 6 bases and J by 7 bases, with 8 bases of the junction left unmatched. The CDR3 DNA reads TGTGCCAGCAGTTCCGACAGGGCGAGTGGCTACACCTTC. As protein: CASSSDRASGYTF.

J is TRBJ2-1 and V is TRBV28; tentatively, D is TRBD2 (5 bases). The length of the CDR3 is 13 residues. The V gene's germline CDR1 is MDHEN and CDR2 SYDVKM. V was cut by 4 bases and J by 13 bases, with 17 bases left in between. The CDR3 is CASSSPPRGNQFF. The DNA of the CDR3 is TGTGCCAGCAGTTCCCCCCCAAGAGGGAACCAGTTCTTC.

The chain employs TRBV18 and TRBJ2-3; weak D call: TRBD2 (6 bases). The germline V gene encodes CDR1 KGHSH and CDR2 LQKENI. The CDR3 has 15 amino acids. V lost 3 bases to trimming and J lost 4 bases, with 14 bases between them. CDR3: CASSPSGVGADTQYF. As DNA, the CDR3 is TGTGCCAGCTCACCGTCGGGGGTGGGCGCAGATACGCAGTATTTT.

This chain connects TRBV19 to TRBJ2-7; weak D call: TRBD1 (6 bases). The V end was cut by 5 bases, the J end by 6 bases, with 11 bases between. Germline V gene data show CDR1 as LNHDA and CDR2 as SQIVND (reference sequence). This CDR3 has 12 residues. The CDR3 DNA sequence: TGTGCCAGTAGTTTCACAGGGCGCGAGCAGTACTTC. It encodes CASSFTGREQYF.

The rearrangement uses TRBV5-4 and TRBJ2-7; 14 bases map to TRBD2. The V gene's germline CDR1 is SGHNT and CDR2 YYREEE (reference sequence). J was trimmed by 4 bases and V by 4 bases; bases with no gene match: 4. This CDR3 has 15 amino acids. The CDR3 coding sequence is TGTGCCAGCAGCCCCGGACTAGCGGGGGGATACGAGCAGTACTTC. Protein product: CASSPGLAGGYEQYF.

V is TRBV10-3 and J is TRBJ1-1, with 8 bases identical to TRBD1. The trim removed 3 bases at V and 0 bases at J, leaving 3 bases unmatched. Germline V CDR1 and CDR2: ENHRY, SYGVKD. This CDR3 has 15 amino acids. The DNA of the CDR3 is TGTGCCATCAGTGATCCGGGACAGGTGAACACTGAAGCTTTCTTT. Translation: CAISDPGQVNTEAFF.

The V gene is TRBV7-9, the J gene TRBJ2-7; 7 nucleotides line up with TRBD1. J gave up 1 base and V 5 bases, and 8 bases lay outside the gene matches. CDR3 length: 15 amino acids. Germline lookup yields CDR1 SEHNR and CDR2 FQNEAQ (reference sequence). The CDR3 spells CASSQDGDSSYEQYF. CDR3 coding DNA: TGTGCCAGCAGCCAAGATGGGGACAGTTCCTACGAGCAGTACTTC.

The chain combines TRBV2 with TRBJ2-5; D possibly corresponds to TRBD2 (6 bases). Trimming pared 6 bases from V and 5 bases from J, leaving 25 bases between. CDR1 is SNHLY and CDR2 is FYNNEI in the germline V gene. This CDR3 has 17 amino acids. The CDR3 loop reads CASSVFGSWEEGETQYF. CDR3 DNA sequence: TGTGCCAGCAGCGTGTTCGGGTCGTGGGAGGAGGGGGAGACCCAGTACTTC.

The chain has TRBV11-2 and TRBJ1-1; D is uncertain. This CDR3 has 13 amino acids. Germline CDR1 and CDR2: SGHAT and FQNNGV. Trimming took off 2 bases at V and 0 bases at J, with 4 bases between the two ends. The CDR3 DNA reads as TGTGCCAGCAGCTTAAGCCTGAACACTGAAGCTTTCTTT. This encodes CASSLSLNTEAFF.

The chain combines TRBV6-1 with TRBJ2-7; 7 nucleotides match TRBD2. The CDR3 length is 16 residues. V trimming: 3 bases; J trimming: 4 bases; junction bases outside the gene matches: 12. Per germline, CDR1 MNHNS and CDR2 SASEGT. The CDR3 coding sequence is TGTGCCAGCAGTGATACTTGGGGGGGACCTCCATACGAGCAGTACTTC. Translated, it gives CASSDTWGGPPYEQYF.

V gene TRBV11-2 combines with J gene TRBJ2-1, with D tentatively TRBD1 (5 bases). CDR3 length: 16 residues. Trimming left V 1 base short and J 2 bases short, with 12 bases between. In germline, CDR1 is SGHAT, CDR2 FQNNGV. In DNA form, the CDR3 reads TGTGCCAGCAGCTTAGGGGCAGGGCTTGCCTACAATGAGCAGTTCTTC. Protein sequence: CASSLGAGLAYNEQFF.

This clone came up once. The rearrangement joins TRBV19 to TRBJ1-1; 8 nucleotides match TRBD1. This CDR3 region has 13 residues. V shed 4 bases, J shed 5 bases, and the junction held 3 bases outside the gene matches. Germline V CDR1 and CDR2: LNHDA, SQIVND (reference sequence). The CDR3 region has the DNA TGTGCCAGTAGTAACAGGGGGGGGACTGAAGCTTTCTTT. Translated: CASSNRGGTEAFF.

The chain joins TRBV27 to TRBJ2-1, with 14 bases aligning to TRBD2. The CDR3 is 18 residues long. The J segment lost 0 bases and the V segment lost 6 bases, leaving 7 bases of the junction unmatched. The germline gives CDR1 MNHEY, CDR2 SMNVEV (reference sequence). The CDR3 bases are TGTGCCAGCAGGGGACTAGCGGGAGATCGCCTCTCCTACAATGAGCAGTTCTTC. Its protein product is CASRGLAGDRLSYNEQFF.

The chain combines TRBV6-1 with TRBJ1-3, with a possible D match to TRBD1 (5 bases). V was cut by 3 bases and J by 0 bases, with 12 bases left in between. This CDR3 has 16 amino acids. Germline CDR1 reads MNHNS; CDR2 reads SASEGT. The DNA for the CDR3 is TGTGCCAGCAGTGAGGGACTTATGAGCTCTGGAAACACCATATATTTT. Amino acids: CASSEGLMSSGNTIYF.

This clone has a single count. The chain joins TRBV15 to TRBJ2-1, with D tentatively TRBD1 (6 bases). CDR3 size: 14 residues. Germline V gives CDR1 LNHNV, CDR2 YYDKDF (reference sequence). Trimming took 0 bases from V and 10 from J, leaving 13 bases between them. The CDR3: CATSRDQGPREQFF. The CDR3 coding sequence is TGTGCCACCAGCAGAGACCAGGGGCCGAGGGAGCAGTTCTTC.

The genes are TRBV5-3 and TRBJ2-7; 8 positions match TRBD2. TRBV5-3 is treated as an ORF (open reading frame) with a function not yet certain. V lost 7 bases, J lost 2 bases, and 8 bases stayed unmatched. The CDR3 totals 14 residues. DNA for the CDR3: TGTGCCAGATCGGGAGGGAAGGGGCCCTACGAGCAGTACTTC. Translation gives CARSGGKGPYEQYF.

The chain uses TRBV27 and TRBJ2-7; 11 bases line up with TRBD2. Germline CDR1 reads MNHEY; CDR2 reads SMNVEV (reference sequence). CDR3 length: 16 amino acids. J was trimmed by 2 bases and V by 3 bases; bases with no gene match: 6. DNA of the CDR3: TGTGCCAGCAGTTTCAGGGGGACTAGCGGCACCTACGAGCAGTACTTC. It is translated as CASSFRGTSGTYEQYF.

The chain joins TRBV2 to TRBJ2-5; 14 bases match TRBD2. Germline CDR1 SNHLY, CDR2 FYNNEI. The CDR3 sequence is 18 residues long. After removal of 4 bases from V and 5 bases from J, the junction contained 12 bases not matched to a gene. The CDR3: CASSGAGTSGRRRETQYF. The CDR3 DNA follows: TGTGCCAGCAGTGGGGCCGGGACTAGCGGGAGAAGAAGGGAGACCCAGTACTTC. The full variable domain, in which reference TRBV2 and TRBJ2-5 provide the parts outside the CDR3, is EPEVTQTPSHQVTQMGQEVILRCVPISNHLYFYWYRQILGQKVEFLVSFYNNEISEKSEIFDDQFSVERPDGSNFTLKIRSTKLEDSAMYFCASSGAGTSGRRRETQYFGPGTRLLVL.

The chain employs TRBV19 and TRBJ1-5; possible D gene TRBD1, 5 bases. Germline assignment: CDR1 LNHDA and CDR2 SQIVND (reference sequence). This CDR3 comprises 15 residues. Between the trimmed V and J ends, which lost 6 bases and 7 bases, there was a span of 19 bases. The DNA for the CDR3 is TGTGCCAGTAGCTCGGTAGGGGATGGAAACCAGCCCCAGCATTTT. It encodes CASSSVGDGNQPQHF.

J is TRBJ2-7 and V is TRBV10-1; 14 nucleotides agree with TRBD2. CDR3 length: 13 amino acids. The junction had 5 bases not matched to a gene; V was cut back by 10 bases and J by 6 bases. The germline gives CDR1 WNHNN, CDR2 SYGVQD (reference sequence). The DNA of the CDR3 is TGCGCCAAGGGACTAGCGGGAGTCTCCGAGCAGTACTTC. It is translated as CAKGLAGVSEQYF.

This clone was observed once. This chain links TRBV4-2 with TRBJ2-3, with 7 bases aligning to TRBD2. V shed 0 bases, J shed 3 bases, and the junction held 9 bases outside the gene matches. The CDR3 runs to 17 residues. Germline CDR1 LGHNA, CDR2 YNFKEQ. CDR3 coding DNA: TGTGCCAGCAGCCAAGATCAAGGGCTAGCGGTGACAGATACGCAGTATTTT. This gives the protein CASSQDQGLAVTDTQYF.

In this sample, this clone turned up a few times. J is TRBJ2-1 and V is TRBV28; D is unresolved. V was cut by 3 bases and J by 3 bases, with 18 bases left in between. The CDR3 has 17 amino acids. CDR1 is MDHEN and CDR2 is SYDVKM in the germline V gene. CDR3 DNA: TGTGCCAGCAGTTTGGAGCCTATAGAAGGCTACTACAATGAGCAGTTCTTC. It encodes CASSLEPIEGYYNEQFF. The full variable domain, in which reference TRBV28 and TRBJ2-1 provide the parts outside the CDR3, is DVKVTQSSRYLVKRTGEKVFLECVQDMDHENMFWYRQDPGLGLRLIYFSYDVKMKEKGDIPEGYSVSREKKERFSLILESASTNQTSMYLCASSLEPIEGYYNEQFFGPGTRLTVL.

The sample holds a few counts of this clone. A read error may account for a junction end that differs from germline. The CDR3 protein is CATEIISGANVLTF. CDR3 coding DNA: TGTGCCACGGAGATCATCTCTGGGGCAAACGTCCTGACTTTC. The V gene is TRBV19, the J gene TRBJ2-6; D is possibly TRBD1 (5 bases). Germline CDR1 reads LNHDA; CDR2 reads SQIVND (reference sequence). The CDR3 totals 14 residues.

This clone was detected a few times. This may be a read error, as it is one base from a much larger clone. The rearrangement links TRBV6-5 to TRBJ1-3, with D perhaps TRBD1 (6 bases). V was pared by 10 bases and J by 0 bases, with 16 bases between. Germline loops: CDR1 MNHEY, CDR2 SVGAGI. The CDR3 has 15 amino acids. The CDR3 nucleotides are TGTGCCAACAGGCCTGACAGGAGCTCTGGAAACACCATATATTTT. It translates to CANRPDRSSGNTIYF.

The chain couples TRBV9 to TRBJ2-7; 11 nucleotides match TRBD1. The CDR3 consists of 15 residues. With V trimmed by 4 bases and J by 5 bases, 8 bases remained unmatched. In germline, CDR1 is SGDLS, CDR2 YYNGEE. In DNA form, the CDR3 reads TGTGCCAGCAGCTCCAGGACAGGGGGCATCGACGAGCAGTACTTC. This encodes CASSSRTGGIDEQYF.